What follows are 20 T cell receptor beta chains derived from one specimen sequenced in a study of T cell repertoires in cytomegalovirus infection. TCRdb analysed the reads with MiXCR anew, one entry per CDR3 protein. This table holds 550,000 to 850,000 distinct CDR3 sequences, 30% to 35% found once. The antigens these receptors bind are not known. The source was cultured PBMCs, collected from culture after CMV antigen stimulation. The source of these receptors is a human donor in good health (CMV status not recorded). Some clones in this sample may be carry-over from other donors' samples.

The chain recombines TRBV6-5 with TRBJ2-3; no clear D gene. The germline gives CDR1 MNHEY, CDR2 SVGAGI. Trimming took 6 bases from V and 2 from J, leaving 15 bases between them. This CDR3 contains 15 residues. CDR3: CASSPIQAYTDTQYF. Written as DNA, the CDR3 is TGTGCCAGCAGCCCTATTCAGGCGTACACAGATACGCAGTATTTT.

The count of this clonotype is one. The rearrangement links TRBV4-1 to TRBJ2-2, with D perhaps given as TRBD1 or TRBD2 (5 bases each). V lost 1 base and J lost 1, with 13 bases in between. Germline loops: CDR1 MGHRA, CDR2 YSYEKL. This CDR3 has 17 residues. CDR3: CASSQAVTGGNTGELFF. CDR3 bases: TGCGCCAGCAGCCAAGCGGTCACTGGGGGGAACACCGGGGAGCTGTTTTTT.

The chain couples TRBV7-6 to TRBJ2-5; tentatively, D is TRBD2 (5 bases). CDR3 size: 15 residues. Germline V lookup: CDR1 SGHVS, CDR2 FNYEAQ. The V gene lost 3 bases and the J gene lost 4 bases, with 15 bases spanning the gap. As DNA, the CDR3 is TGTGCCAGCAGCTTTTCAACGGGGTCAGGAGAGACCCAGTACTTC. As protein: CASSFSTGSGETQYF.

The rearrangement joins TRBV29-1 to TRBJ1-4; D call uncertain. The germline V gene encodes CDR1 SQVTM and CDR2 ANQGSEA. The CDR3 runs 15 residues. Trimming shortened V by 4 bases and J by 4 bases, and 16 bases separated the two germline ends. The CDR3 reads CSVGRASSGNEKLFF. The CDR3 DNA reads TGCAGCGTTGGGAGGGCCTCCTCGGGTAATGAAAAACTGTTTTTT.

The J gene is TRBJ1-1, the V gene TRBV4-3; D may be TRBD1 (5 bases). The CDR3 extends over 14 amino acids. CDR1 LGHNA and CDR2 YSLEER come from the germline V gene. V was pared by 3 bases and J by 5 bases, with 13 bases between. Written as DNA, the CDR3 is TGCGCCAGCAGCCAGGGGCTGGGAAGGACTGAAGCTTTCTTT. This sequence encodes CASSQGLGRTEAFF.

This rearrangement joins TRBV10-3 to TRBJ2-1, with TRBD1 matching over 9 bases. CDR1 ENHRY and CDR2 SYGVKD come from the germline V gene. V was pared by 3 bases and J by 4 bases, with 7 bases of the junction left unmatched. CDR3 length: 16 residues. In DNA, the CDR3 is TGTGCCATCAGTGATGCGGTGGACAGGGGTTACAATGAGCAGTTCTTC. This sequence encodes CAISDAVDRGYNEQFF.

This clonotype was counted once. This chain connects TRBV6-6 to TRBJ1-1; D is uncertain. The CDR3 spans 13 residues. V was pared by 8 bases and J by 1 base, with 11 bases between. From germline, CDR1 is MNHNY and CDR2 SVGAGI (reference sequence). CDR3 protein: CASCLLENTEAFF. The CDR3 nucleotides are TGTGCCAGCTGCCTTTTGGAGAACACTGAAGCTTTCTTT.

This clonotype was detected a few times. The chain couples TRBV7-6 to TRBJ2-1; TRBD2 aligns across 7 bases. The germline CDR1 and CDR2 sequences are SGHVS and FNYEAQ. CDR3 length: 15 residues. J gave up 3 bases and V 3 bases, and 5 bases lay outside the gene matches. In DNA form, the CDR3 reads TGTGCCAGCAGCTTGGAAAGCGGGGACTACAATGAGCAGTTCTTC. Residues: CASSLESGDYNEQFF.

This chain uses TRBV5-4 with TRBJ2-7, with D possibly being TRBD1 or TRBD2 (5 bases each). V was pared by 3 bases and J by 2 bases, with 18 bases between. This CDR3 is 16 amino acids long. Germline values: CDR1 SGHNT, CDR2 YYREEE (reference sequence). CDR3 amino acids: CASSSLRDRGTYEQYF. The CDR3 nucleotides read TGTGCCAGCAGCTCTCTACGGGACCGGGGCACCTACGAGCAGTACTTC.

The rearrangement links TRBV6-2 or TRBV6-3 to TRBJ2-1; D call uncertain. The germline gives CDR1 MNHEY, CDR2 SVGEGT. The CDR3 covers 14 residues. Trimming cost V 2 bases and J 2 bases, with 7 bases left between them. CDR3 sequence reads: CASSYRAAYNEQFF. CDR3 in DNA: TGTGCCAGCAGTTACAGGGCCGCCTACAATGAGCAGTTCTTC.

The rearrangement links TRBV7-2 to TRBJ1-6; D not certain. V shed 3 bases and J shed 9 bases, with 15 bases lying between them. The CDR3 is 15 amino acids. The V gene's germline CDR1 is SGHTA and CDR2 FQGNSA. The CDR3 DNA is TGTGCCAGCAGCTTGGTTCAGTTTTTCGGTTCACCCCTCCACTTT. It encodes CASSLVQFFGSPLHF.

The sample holds many counts of this clonotype. The J gene is TRBJ2-5, the V gene TRBV7-2, with D maybe TRBD2 (6 bases). V lost 4 bases, J lost 7 bases, and 13 bases lay in between. The CDR3 is 13 amino acids. Germline loops: CDR1 SGHTA, CDR2 FQGNSA. DNA for the CDR3: TGTGCCAGCAGCTCGGGGGTTGGAGGGACCCAGTACTTC. As protein: CASSSGVGGTQYF.

This clonotype was found once. V and J are TRBV20-1 and TRBJ1-3; D gene uncertain. CDR1 DFQATT and CDR2 SNEGSKA come from the germline V gene (reference sequence). Between the trimmed V and J ends, which lost 6 bases and 2 bases, there was a span of 17 bases. The CDR3 has 15 residues. The CDR3 loop is CSARRLGGAGNTIYF. CDR3 bases: TGCAGTGCCCGGAGGTTAGGTGGGGCTGGAAACACCATATATTTT.

This clonotype has a handful of counts. This sequence joins TRBV10-3 and TRBJ2-1; 7 nucleotides align to TRBD2. Germline CDR1 and CDR2: ENHRY and SYGVKD. The CDR3 sequence is 15 residues long. V was clipped by 2 bases and J by 10 bases; unmatched bases: 11. This chain's CDR3 is CAISETSIAGREQFF. The CDR3 region has the DNA TGTGCCATCAGTGAGACAAGCATAGCGGGTCGGGAGCAGTTCTTC.

This chain uses TRBV2 with TRBJ2-7, with D possibly matching TRBD1 (5 bases). Germline CDR1 reads SNHLY; CDR2 reads FYNNEI. The CDR3 contains 15 residues. The V and J ends lost 1 base and 3 bases respectively, with 13 bases between them. Here the CDR3 DNA reads TGTGCCAGCAGTGAAGGGGGCAGGGTCAACTACGAGCAGTACTTC. Translation gives CASSEGGRVNYEQYF.

Only a few counts were recorded for this clonotype. The chain couples TRBV19 to TRBJ2-7; D is unclear. Looked up from germline, CDR1 is LNHDA and CDR2 is SQIVND (reference sequence). This CDR3 spans 14 amino acids. Trimming pared 3 bases from V and 0 bases from J, leaving 9 bases between. Written as DNA, the CDR3 is TGTGCCAGTAGTATCCGGGCAGCCTCCTACGAGCAGTACTTC. Translation gives CASSIRAASYEQYF.

V gene TRBV2 combines with J gene TRBJ1-1; D is ambiguous. Germline V CDR1 and CDR2: SNHLY, FYNNEI. This CDR3 is built from 14 residues. The ends were cut back, 3 bases at V and 7 bases at J, with 15 bases in the middle. The CDR3 region is CASSENPVGGEAFF. The CDR3 bases are TGTGCCAGCAGTGAGAATCCGGTCGGAGGTGAAGCTTTCTTT.

This rearrangement joins TRBV6-5 to TRBJ1-5; D unclear. V was clipped by 0 bases and J by 11 bases, with 17 bases between them. The CDR3 loop spans 15 amino acids. Germline V gene sequence: CDR1 MNHEY, CDR2 SVGAGI. The CDR3 reads CASSYSSGLLDAQHF. CDR3 nucleotide sequence: TGTGCCAGCAGTTACTCCTCCGGGCTCTTGGATGCCCAGCATTTT.

The chain combines TRBV6-2 or TRBV6-3 with TRBJ2-1; TRBD2 matches 10 bases. The CDR3 extends over 14 amino acids. J gave up 9 bases and V 7 bases, and 9 bases lay outside the gene matches. Germline CDR1 reads MNHEY; CDR2 reads SVGEGT. The CDR3 here is CASNKSGRAGEQFF. CDR3 in DNA: TGTGCCAGCAACAAAAGCGGGAGGGCCGGTGAGCAGTTCTTC.

This clonotype has more than one count but fewer than ten. The chain employs TRBV6-1 and TRBJ2-1, with unresolved D. This CDR3 region has 16 residues. The V end was cut by 6 bases, the J end by 4 bases, with 19 bases between. The V gene's germline CDR1 is MNHNS and CDR2 SASEGT. The CDR3: CASSPRAAEIYNEQFF. The CDR3, as DNA: TGTGCCAGCAGCCCCCGGGCCGCCGAAATTTACAATGAGCAGTTCTTC.